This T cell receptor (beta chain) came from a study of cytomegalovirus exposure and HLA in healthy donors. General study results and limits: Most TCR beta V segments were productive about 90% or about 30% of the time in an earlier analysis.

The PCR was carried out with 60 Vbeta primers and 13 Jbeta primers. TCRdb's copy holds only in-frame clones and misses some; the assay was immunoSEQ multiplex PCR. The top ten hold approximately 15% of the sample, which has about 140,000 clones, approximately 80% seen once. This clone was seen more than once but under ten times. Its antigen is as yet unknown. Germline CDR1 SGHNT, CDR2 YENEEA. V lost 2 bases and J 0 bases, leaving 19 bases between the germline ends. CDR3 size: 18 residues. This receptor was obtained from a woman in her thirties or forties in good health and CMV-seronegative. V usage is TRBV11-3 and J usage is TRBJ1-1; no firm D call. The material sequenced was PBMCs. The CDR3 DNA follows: TGTGCCAGCAGCTTAAGAGGGCGTTGGGGTTACTTGAACACTGAAGCTTTCTTT. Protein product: CASSLRGRWGYLNTEAFF.